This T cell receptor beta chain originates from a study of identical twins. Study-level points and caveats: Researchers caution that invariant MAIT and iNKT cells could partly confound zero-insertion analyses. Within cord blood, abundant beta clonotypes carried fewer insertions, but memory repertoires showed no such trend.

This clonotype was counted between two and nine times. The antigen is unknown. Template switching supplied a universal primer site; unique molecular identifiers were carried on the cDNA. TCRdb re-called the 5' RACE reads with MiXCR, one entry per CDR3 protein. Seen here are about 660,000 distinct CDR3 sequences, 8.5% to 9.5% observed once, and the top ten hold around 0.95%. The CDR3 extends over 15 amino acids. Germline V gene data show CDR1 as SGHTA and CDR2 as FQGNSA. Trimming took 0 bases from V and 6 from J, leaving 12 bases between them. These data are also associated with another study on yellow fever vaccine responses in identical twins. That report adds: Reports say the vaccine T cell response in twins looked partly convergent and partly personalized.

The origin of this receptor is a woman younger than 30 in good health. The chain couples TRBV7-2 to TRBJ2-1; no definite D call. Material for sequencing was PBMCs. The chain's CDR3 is CASSLAAPLSNEQFF. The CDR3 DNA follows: TGTGCCAGCAGCTTAGCGGCCCCACTATCCAATGAGCAGTTCTTC.